This TCR beta chain was observed in a study of CD8 T cells in ankylosing spondylitis. Study conclusions and caveats: Among TCR beta sequences, a motif of roughly 8 highly homologous variants appeared characteristic of ankylosing spondylitis blood.

There are a few counts of this clonotype. The antigen remains undetermined. TCRdb redid the calling of the 5' RACE reads with MiXCR, one entry per CDR3 protein. The table has about 400,000 distinct CDR3 sequences, approximately 20% seen once. The TCR comes from a male donor with ankylosing spondylitis. The specimen was blood, either unsorted or a sorted T cell fraction (not recorded which).

The CDR3 region is CASSLRGWSSYNEQFF. DNA for the CDR3: TGTGCCAGCAGCCTCCGGGGTTGGAGCTCCTACAATGAGCAGTTCTTC. The chain has TRBV12-3 or TRBV12-4 and TRBJ2-1, with a possible D match to TRBD2 (5 bases). Between the trimmed V and J ends, which lost 6 bases and 0 bases, there was a span of 15 bases. The length of the CDR3 is 16 residues.